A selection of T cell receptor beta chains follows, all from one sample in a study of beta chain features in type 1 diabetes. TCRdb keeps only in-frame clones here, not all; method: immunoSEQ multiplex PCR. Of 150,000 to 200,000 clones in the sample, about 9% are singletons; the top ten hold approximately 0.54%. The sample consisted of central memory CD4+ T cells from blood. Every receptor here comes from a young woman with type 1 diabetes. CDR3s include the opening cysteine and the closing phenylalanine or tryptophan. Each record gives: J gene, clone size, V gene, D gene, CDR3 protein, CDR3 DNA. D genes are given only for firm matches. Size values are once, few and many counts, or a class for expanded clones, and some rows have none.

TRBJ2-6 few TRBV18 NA CASSPGGSGANVLTF TGTGCCAGCTCACCTGGAGGCTCTGGGGCCAACGTCCTGACTTTC
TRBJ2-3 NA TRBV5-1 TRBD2 CASSMGLAGASTDTQYF TGCGCCAGCAGCATGGGACTAGCGGGTGCTAGCACAGATACGCAGTATTTT
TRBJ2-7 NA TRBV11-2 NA CASSPTEVHEQYF TGTGCCAGCAGCCCGACGGAGGTTCACGAGCAGTACTTC
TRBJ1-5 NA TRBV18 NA CASSRTDRSNQPQHF TGTGCCAGCTCTCGTACGGACAGAAGCAATCAGCCCCAGCATTTT
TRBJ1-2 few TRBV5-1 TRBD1 CASSPGQLDGYTF TGCGCCAGCAGCCCGGGACAGTTAGATGGCTACACCTTC
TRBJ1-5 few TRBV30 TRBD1 CAWGGQPNQPQHF TGTGCCTGGGGGGGACAGCCCAATCAGCCCCAGCATTTT
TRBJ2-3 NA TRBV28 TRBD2 CASSPLWGTSGASTDTQYF TGTGCCAGCAGTCCGTTATGGGGGACTAGCGGGGCTAGCACAGATACGCAGTATTTT
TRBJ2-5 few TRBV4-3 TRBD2 CASSQDKAGDGQETQYF TGCGCCAGCAGCCAAGATAAAGCGGGAGATGGGCAAGAGACCCAGTACTTC
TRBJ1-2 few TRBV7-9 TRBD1 CASSVGQGQGYTF TGTGCCAGCAGCGTGGGACAGGGCCAGGGGTACACCTTC
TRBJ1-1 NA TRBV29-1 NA CSVREAPNTEAFF TGCAGCGTTCGTGAGGCGCCGAACACTGAAGCTTTCTTT
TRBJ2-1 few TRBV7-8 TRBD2 CASSLISGRTPNEQFF TGTGCCAGCAGCCTGATAAGCGGGAGGACCCCGAATGAGCAGTTCTTC
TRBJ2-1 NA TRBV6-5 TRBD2 CASSYSTSGRAHGQFF TGTGCCAGCAGTTACTCGACTAGCGGGAGGGCCCACGGGCAGTTCTTC
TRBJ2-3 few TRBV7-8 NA CASSLRRESTDTQYF TGTGCCAGCAGCCTTCGCCGGGAGAGCACAGATACGCAGTATTTT